Presented here are 29 T cell receptor beta chains from one specimen sequenced in a study of blood T cell repertoires in COVID-19. Using immunoSEQ multiplex PCR, the repertoire was profiled, and TCRdb retains in-frame clones only, with some absent. The sample contains about 43,000 clones, roughly 87% of which appear only once. Sequences were obtained from peripheral blood. These receptor sequences come from a man aged 55 to 70 with active COVID-19.

The chain couples TRBV6-5 to TRBJ1-2, with D possibly being TRBD1 (6 bases). This CDR3 is built from 14 residues. Between the trimmed V and J ends, which lost 6 bases and 4 bases, there was a span of 15 bases. Germline values: CDR1 MNHEY, CDR2 SVGAGI. The CDR3 reads CASSSPGHSYGYTF. Written as DNA, the CDR3 is TGTGCCAGCAGCTCACCGGGACATAGCTATGGCTACACCTTC.

V gene TRBV30 combines with J gene TRBJ1-3; D call uncertain. V was shortened by 2 bases and J by 1 base, with 15 bases between the two germline ends. This CDR3 comprises 16 residues. Germline CDR1 reads GTSNPN; CDR2 reads SVGIG (reference sequence). The CDR3 DNA sequence: TGTGCCTGGAGTCAAGGTCGGGGTCGATCTGGAAACACCATATATTTT. This encodes CAWSQGRGRSGNTIYF.

In DNA, the CDR3 is TGCGCCAGCAGTGAGTCACGACAGGGAGGATCACCCCTCCACTTT. It is translated as CASSESRQGGSPLHF. The chain couples TRBV10-1 to TRBJ1-6; 7 positions agree with TRBD1. This CDR3 has 15 amino acids. Germline CDR1 WNHNN, CDR2 SYGVQD (reference sequence). With 0 bases clipped from V and 10 bases from J, the junction kept 6 bases outside the gene matches.

The chain uses TRBV19 and TRBJ2-6; the D gene is possibly TRBD1 (6 bases). CDR3 length equals 15 residues. Germline V gives CDR1 LNHDA, CDR2 SQIVND (reference sequence). Trimming left V 5 bases short and J 0 bases short, with 8 bases between. The CDR3 DNA follows: TGTGCCAGTAGTCTCAGGGGCTCTGGGGCCAACGTCCTGACTTTC. It is translated as CASSLRGSGANVLTF.

The rearrangement joins TRBV5-5 to TRBJ1-2; 8 positions match TRBD1. Unmatched junction bases numbered 10, after V lost 0 bases and J lost 6 bases. The CDR3 loop spans 16 amino acids. Germline V gene data show CDR1 as SGHKS and CDR2 as YYEKEE (reference sequence). The CDR3 DNA is TGTGCCAGCAGCTTGGAGCCGGACAGGGTGAAAAATGGCTACACCTTC. Amino acid sequence: CASSLEPDRVKNGYTF.

This clone was counted ten times or more. This sequence joins TRBV29-1 and TRBJ2-7, with TRBD1 as a possible D gene (5 bases). V lost 2 bases, J lost 0 bases, and 20 bases lay in between. The CDR3 contains 17 residues. Per germline, CDR1 SQVTM and CDR2 ANQGSEA. CDR3 protein: CSVEIRAGHSPSYEQYF. The CDR3 DNA follows: TGCAGCGTTGAAATCCGTGCAGGGCATTCCCCCTCCTACGAGCAGTACTTC.

The rearrangement joins TRBV19 to TRBJ2-3, with TRBD2 as a possible D gene (5 bases). This CDR3 has 12 amino acids. The germline V gene encodes CDR1 LNHDA and CDR2 SQIVND (reference sequence). Trimming removed 10 bases from V and 3 bases from J, with 11 bases in between. CDR3 sequence: CATSPGTDTQYF. The CDR3, as DNA: TGTGCCACCTCTCCGGGGACAGATACGCAGTATTTT.

In this sample, this clone turned up once. The chain combines TRBV7-2 with TRBJ2-3; 11 bases map to TRBD2. Germline lookup yields CDR1 SGHTA and CDR2 FQGNSA. This CDR3 spans 17 amino acids. V shed 5 bases and J 1 base; nucleotides not matched to a gene: 8. The CDR3 loop is CASSQRLAGTGTDTQYF. Written as DNA, the CDR3 is TGTGCCAGCAGCCAAAGACTAGCGGGGACCGGCACAGATACGCAGTATTTT.

The DNA of the CDR3 is TGTGCCAGCAGTGAAAGGGGGATTGGCTCCTACAATGAGCAGTTCTTC. It encodes CASSERGIGSYNEQFF. V usage is TRBV6-1 and J usage is TRBJ2-1, with D perhaps matching TRBD1 (6 bases). The CDR3 extends over 16 amino acids. With 2 bases removed from V and 0 bases from J, the gap between germline ends came to 11 bases. Germline V lookup: CDR1 MNHNS, CDR2 SASEGT.

V usage is TRBV11-2 and J usage is TRBJ2-5; 7 bases are shared with TRBD2. The V and J ends lost 4 bases and 1 base, in that order; junction bases with no gene match: 9. The CDR3 is made up of 16 amino acids. The germline gives CDR1 SGHAT, CDR2 FQNNGV. CDR3 region: CASSWGGGRVQETQYF. The CDR3 nucleotides read TGTGCCAGCAGCTGGGGGGGTGGACGGGTCCAAGAGACCCAGTACTTC.

V is TRBV7-3 and J is TRBJ2-3; D might be TRBD2 (6 bases). The ends were cut back, 1 base at V and 0 bases at J, with 8 bases in the middle. Germline lookup yields CDR1 SGHTA and CDR2 FQGTGA. CDR3 length: 15 residues. CDR3 loop: CASSLRGTSTDTQYF. DNA for the CDR3: TGTGCCAGCAGCTTAAGGGGGACTAGCACAGATACGCAGTATTTT.

The rearrangement joins TRBV24-1 to TRBJ1-5; no firm D call. The CDR3 sequence is 13 residues long. Trimming removed 7 bases from V and 9 bases from J, with 15 bases in between. Germline assignment: CDR1 KGHDR and CDR2 SFDVKD. For the CDR3, the DNA is TGTGCCACCAGCAACGGTCCCCGGGGGCCCCAGCATTTT. Translating gives CATSNGPRGPQHF.

V and J are TRBV18 and TRBJ2-5; 11 bases are a match to TRBD2. J lost 2 bases, V lost 2 bases, and 1 base had no gene match. The CDR3 is made up of 15 amino acids. Germline V CDR1 and CDR2: KGHSH, LQKENI. The CDR3 spells CASSPGTSGQETQYF. In DNA, the CDR3 is TGTGCCAGCTCACCAGGGACTAGCGGACAAGAGACCCAGTACTTC.

The chain employs TRBV18 and TRBJ2-5; D may be TRBD2 (6 bases). V lost 4 bases and J 1 base, leaving 13 bases between the germline ends. The CDR3 sequence is 15 residues long. The germline CDR1 and CDR2 sequences are KGHSH and LQKENI. The CDR3 sequence: CASSLTNGGQETQYF. The DNA of the CDR3 is TGTGCCAGCTCACTGACTAACGGGGGCCAAGAGACCCAGTACTTC.

The CDR3 sequence is CASRPSGGQETQYF. CDR3 coding DNA: TGTGCCAGTCGGCCTAGCGGGGGCCAAGAGACCCAGTACTTC. The rearrangement uses TRBV19 and TRBJ2-5, with TRBD2 matching 10 bases. CDR3 size: 14 residues. CDR1 and CDR2 from the germline V gene are LNHDA and SQIVND (reference sequence). V trimming: 8 bases; J trimming: 1 base; junction bases outside the gene matches: 4.

This chain uses TRBV9 with TRBJ2-1, with 7 bases that match TRBD1. The V and J ends lost 3 bases and 4 bases, in that order; junction bases with no gene match: 10. The CDR3 extends over 16 amino acids. Germline V gives CDR1 SGDLS, CDR2 YYNGEE. The CDR3 reads CASSALDRLNYNEQFF. CDR3 nucleotide sequence: TGTGCCAGCAGCGCCCTGGACAGGCTAAATTACAATGAGCAGTTCTTC. The complete variable domain, with remaining parts taken from reference TRBV9 and TRBJ2-1, reads DSGVTQTPKHLITATGQRVTLRCSPRSGDLSVYWYQQSLDQGLQFLIQYYNGEERAKGNILERFSAQQFPDLHSELNLSSLELGDSALYFCASSALDRLNYNEQFFGPGTRLTVL.

This clone is categorized as medium-sized. The J gene is TRBJ1-2, the V gene TRBV6-4; 10 positions agree with TRBD1. The CDR3 totals 15 residues. Germline V gene sequence: CDR1 MRHNA, CDR2 SNTAGT. The V and J ends lost 3 bases and 7 bases, in that order; junction bases with no gene match: 8. The CDR3 nucleotides are TGTGCCAGCAGTGATACCGGACAGGGGGTCGGTGGCTACACCTTC. This translates into CASSDTGQGVGGYTF.

This chain links TRBV24-1 with TRBJ2-2; 11 positions agree with TRBD2. V shed 3 bases and J 8 bases; nucleotides not matched to a gene: 13. The germline V gene encodes CDR1 KGHDR and CDR2 SFDVKD. The CDR3 is 18 amino acids. The CDR3 here is CATSDPEGSGRAVGELFF. For the CDR3, the DNA is TGTGCCACCAGTGATCCCGAAGGTAGCGGGAGGGCCGTGGGGGAGCTGTTTTTT.

This chain uses TRBV20-1 with TRBJ2-1; TRBD2 matches at 10 bases. The CDR3 has 17 amino acids. V lost 3 bases, J lost 1 base, and 9 bases stayed unmatched. The germline V gene encodes CDR1 DFQATT and CDR2 SNEGSKA (reference sequence). The CDR3 sequence: CSASMGLATVSYNEQFF. The CDR3 DNA reads TGCAGTGCTAGTATGGGACTAGCGACGGTATCCTACAATGAGCAGTTCTTC.

This clone was found once. V usage is TRBV28 and J usage is TRBJ2-2; D might be TRBD1 (6 bases). V was cut by 6 bases and J by 1 base, with 12 bases left in between. Germline CDR1 reads MDHEN; CDR2 reads SYDVKM. This CDR3 has 15 residues. CDR3 protein: CASSLGQWNTGELFF. The CDR3 bases are TGTGCCAGCAGCCTTGGACAGTGGAACACCGGGGAGCTGTTTTTT.

The V gene is TRBV5-6, the J gene TRBJ1-5, with a weak D call TRBD1 (5 bases). Germline assignment: CDR1 SGHDT and CDR2 YYEEEE. The CDR3 covers 14 residues. V lost 7 bases and J lost 3, with 14 bases in between. In DNA form, the CDR3 reads TGTGCCAGCTCTCGGAGGGGCTACAATCAGCCCCAGCATTTT. Translated, it gives CASSRRGYNQPQHF.

The count of this clone is one. The rearrangement links TRBV11-1 to TRBJ2-1; 13 bases map to TRBD2. CDR1 is SGHAT, CDR2 FQDESV, per germline (reference sequence). The CDR3 length is 16 residues. J gave up 8 bases and V 5 bases, and 9 bases lay outside the gene matches. In DNA, the CDR3 is TGTGCCAGCAGCAAAAGGACTAGCGGGGGTGGGGATGAGCAGTTCTTC. Encoded protein: CASSKRTSGGGDEQFF.

The chain recombines TRBV11-2 with TRBJ2-5; 10 positions match TRBD2. CDR1 SGHAT and CDR2 FQNNGV come from the germline V gene. With 6 bases clipped from V and 10 bases from J, the junction kept 8 bases outside the gene matches. This CDR3 has 13 amino acids. In nucleotides, the CDR3 is TGTGCCAGCAGTCCCAGCGGGGGGGCAATCCAGTACTTC. Translation: CASSPSGGAIQYF.

This clone has a single count. This chain uses TRBV18 with TRBJ1-3; D possibly corresponds to TRBD1 (5 bases). This CDR3 region has 16 residues. Germline V gene data show CDR1 as KGHSH and CDR2 as LQKENI. Trimming took 4 bases from V and 2 from J, leaving 15 bases between them. This CDR3 reads CASSQTGGMAGNTIYF. In DNA, the CDR3 is TGTGCCAGCTCACAAACAGGCGGCATGGCTGGAAACACCATATATTTT.

The chain couples TRBV20-1 to TRBJ2-2; the D is unclear. V was clipped by 3 bases and J by 1 base, with 9 bases between them. Per germline, CDR1 DFQATT and CDR2 SNEGSKA (reference sequence). CDR3 length: 14 residues. The CDR3 DNA sequence: TGCAGTGCTAGTCGGCAGCGGAACACCGGGGAGCTGTTTTTT. Its translation: CSASRQRNTGELFF.

The chain combines TRBV2 with TRBJ2-7, with a tentative D call TRBD1 (5 bases). Germline assignment: CDR1 SNHLY and CDR2 FYNNEI. Trimming pared 7 bases from V and 0 bases from J, leaving 10 bases between. CDR3 size: 13 residues. As DNA, the CDR3 is TGTGCCAGCAAGGGGATACGCTCCTACGAGCAGTACTTC. It yields the protein CASKGIRSYEQYF.

This sequence joins TRBV11-1 and TRBJ2-3, with TRBD1 as a possible D gene (5 bases). V lost 4 bases and J 6 bases, leaving 8 bases between the germline ends. CDR1 is SGHAT, CDR2 FQDESV, per germline (reference sequence). The CDR3 runs to 12 residues. CDR3 coding DNA: TGTGCCAGCAGCTGGGGCGAGGATACGCAGTATTTT. Amino acids: CASSWGEDTQYF.

V and J are TRBV28 and TRBJ2-2, with a tentative D call TRBD2 (5 bases). The V gene's germline CDR1 is MDHEN and CDR2 SYDVKM. The CDR3 is 13 amino acids. The ends were cut back, 11 bases at V and 1 base at J, with 11 bases in the middle. The DNA for the CDR3 is TGTGCCGTCAGTCGGGGGAACACCGGGGAGCTGTTTTTT. This codes for CAVSRGNTGELFF.

This chain links TRBV5-1 with TRBJ2-5; D is ambiguous. CDR1 is SGHRS and CDR2 is YFSETQ in the germline V gene. V dropped 4 bases and J dropped 2 bases, with 12 bases sitting between them. The CDR3 is made up of 14 amino acids. The CDR3 sequence is CASSPRSLQETQYF. The CDR3 DNA reads TGCGCCAGCAGCCCGCGATCCTTACAAGAGACCCAGTACTTC. The full variable domain, rest sourced from reference TRBV5-1 and TRBJ2-5, is KAGVTQTPRYLIKTRGQQVTLSCSPISGHRSVSWYQQTPGQGLQFLFEYFSETQRNKGNFPGRFSGRQFSNSRSEMNVSTLELGDSALYLCASSPRSLQETQYFGPGTRLLVL.